The TCR beta chain described here comes from a study of cytomegalovirus exposure and HLA in healthy donors. Regarding the study as a whole: The analysis excluded some indistinguishable V segments, including TRBV6-2 and TRBV6-3. An assumption of roughly uniform sequencing depth across donors underlay the presence/absence analyses.

Comments on this clone: Its specificity is not known.

Losses at the gene ends were 4 bases for V and 1 base for J; bases not matched to a gene: 1. This CDR3 spans 16 amino acids. The germline V gene has CDR1 LNHDA and CDR2 SQIVND (reference sequence). The PCR used 60 Vbeta and 13 Jbeta primers. The repertoire was sequenced with immunoSEQ multiplex PCR; TCRdb's copy has only in-frame clones and lacks some. Here the sample spans about 150,000 clones, 60% to 75% being singletons. The clonotype was recovered from a man in his thirties or forties in good health and CMV-seronegative. The chain couples TRBV19 to TRBJ2-3, with 14 bases fitting TRBD2. Specimen: PBMCs. The CDR3 sequence is CASSRGLAGGTDTQYF. The CDR3 coding sequence is TGTGCCAGTAGTAGGGGACTAGCGGGGGGCACAGATACGCAGTATTTT.